This TCR beta chain was recovered during a study of blood T cell repertoires in COVID-19. This clone was detected a few times. Original methodology: By means of reference gene primer amplification, nucleated cell counts were estimated. Only in-frame clones appear in the TCRdb table, and some are missing; sequencing was by immunoSEQ multiplex PCR. The DNA was the basis for D and trimming; V, J and clone size are from that table. The table lists fewer than 200,000 clones, about 75% of them singletons. The sample consisted of peripheral blood. The clonotype was recovered from a woman in her 70s with acute or convalescent COVID-19.

CDR3 region: CAISETDSPTQPQHF. DNA of the CDR3: TGTGCCATCAGTGAGACGGACTCGCCGACTCAGCCCCAGCATTTT. This rearrangement joins TRBV10-3 to TRBJ1-5, with no clear D. V was pared by 2 bases and J by 6 bases, with 14 bases between. CDR1 is ENHRY and CDR2 is SYGVKD in the germline V gene. The CDR3 has 15 amino acids.